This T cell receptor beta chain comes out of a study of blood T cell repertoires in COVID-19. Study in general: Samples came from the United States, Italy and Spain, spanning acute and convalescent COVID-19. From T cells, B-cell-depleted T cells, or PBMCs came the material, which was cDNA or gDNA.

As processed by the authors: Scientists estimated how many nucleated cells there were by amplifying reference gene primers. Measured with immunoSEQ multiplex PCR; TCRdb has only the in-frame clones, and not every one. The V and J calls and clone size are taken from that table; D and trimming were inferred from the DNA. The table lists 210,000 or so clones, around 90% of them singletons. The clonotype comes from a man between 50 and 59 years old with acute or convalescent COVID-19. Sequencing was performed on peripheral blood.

CDR3 protein: CASSVGNRGLSYGYTF. The CDR3 bases are TGTGCCAGCAGCGTGGGAAACAGGGGATTAAGCTATGGCTACACCTTC. The V gene is TRBV9, the J gene TRBJ1-2, with TRBD1 identical over 7 bases. The V gene's germline CDR1 is SGDLS and CDR2 YYNGEE. This CDR3 contains 16 residues. The V and J ends lost 2 bases and 4 bases, in that order; junction bases with no gene match: 11.